Many counts were recorded for the clone carrying this T cell receptor beta chain. The TCR beta library used iRepertoire HTBI primers with Arm-PCR amplification of CDR3. TCRdb reprocessed the multiplex PCR reads with MiXCR, giving one entry per CDR3 protein. The table records 350,000 to 550,000 distinct CDR3 sequences, around 14% of them present only once. This sample's time point: newly diagnosed GD, antithyroid drugs for less than 3 months. PBMC RNA was the source of the TCR library. The source of the sample is a study of regulatory T cells in long-lasting Graves disease. CDR3 length equals 14 residues. In germline, CDR1 is SGHVS, CDR2 FQNEAQ. Trimming took 7 bases from V and 4 from J, leaving 17 bases between them. These data also formed part of another study, on T cells in Graves' hyperthyroidism and ophthalmopathy.

The receptor was derived from a woman under 40 with Graves disease. Sequenced here: peripheral blood mononuclear cells (PBMCs), sampled at new diagnosis, from a patient treated with antithyroid drugs. V gene TRBV7-8 combines with J gene TRBJ2-7; D gene unclear. CDR3 loop: CASTAPLASYEQYF. CDR3 in DNA: TGTGCCAGCACCGCCCCCCTGGCATCGTACGAGCAGTACTTC.